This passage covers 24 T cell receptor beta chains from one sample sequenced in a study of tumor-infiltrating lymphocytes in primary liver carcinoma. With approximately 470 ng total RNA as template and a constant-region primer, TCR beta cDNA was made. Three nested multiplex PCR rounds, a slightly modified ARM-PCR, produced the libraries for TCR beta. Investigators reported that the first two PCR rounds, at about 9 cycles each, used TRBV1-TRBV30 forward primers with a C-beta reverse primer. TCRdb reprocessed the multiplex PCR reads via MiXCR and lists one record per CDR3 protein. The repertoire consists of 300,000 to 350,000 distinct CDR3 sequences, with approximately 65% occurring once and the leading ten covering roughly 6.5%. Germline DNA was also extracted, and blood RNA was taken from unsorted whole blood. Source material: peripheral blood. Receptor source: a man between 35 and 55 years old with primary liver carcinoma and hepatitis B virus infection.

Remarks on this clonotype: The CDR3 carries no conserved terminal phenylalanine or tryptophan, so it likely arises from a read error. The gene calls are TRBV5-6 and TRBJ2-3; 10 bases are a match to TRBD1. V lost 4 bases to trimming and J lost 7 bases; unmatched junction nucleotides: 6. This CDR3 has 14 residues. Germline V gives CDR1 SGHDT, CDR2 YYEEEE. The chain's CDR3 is CASSDGTGDNTQYY. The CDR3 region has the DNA TGTGCCAGCAGCGACGGGACAGGGGACAATACGCAGTATTAT.

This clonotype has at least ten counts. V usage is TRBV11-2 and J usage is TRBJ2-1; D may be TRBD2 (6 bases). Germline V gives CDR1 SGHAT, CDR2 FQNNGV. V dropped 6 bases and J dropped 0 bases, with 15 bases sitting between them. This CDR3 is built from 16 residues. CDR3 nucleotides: TGTGCCAGCAGAACGACTAGGGCCACCTCCTACAATGAGCAGTTCTTC. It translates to CASRTTRATSYNEQFF.

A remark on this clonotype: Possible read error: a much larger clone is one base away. In DNA, the CDR3 is TGTGCCAGCGGTTTAACTCGGGCAGGGGGCCCCTTCTTC. Encoded protein: CASGLTRAGGPFF. The V call is TRBV28, the J call TRBJ2-1; 8 bases align to TRBD1. CDR1 is MDHEN, CDR2 SYDVKM, per germline. The CDR3 spans 13 residues.

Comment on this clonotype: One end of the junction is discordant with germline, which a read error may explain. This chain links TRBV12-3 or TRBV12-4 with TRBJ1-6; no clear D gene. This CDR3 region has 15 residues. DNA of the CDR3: TGTGCCAGCAGGCTCTCGAGCTCCTATAATTCATCCCTCCACTTT. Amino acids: CASRLSSSYNSSLHF.

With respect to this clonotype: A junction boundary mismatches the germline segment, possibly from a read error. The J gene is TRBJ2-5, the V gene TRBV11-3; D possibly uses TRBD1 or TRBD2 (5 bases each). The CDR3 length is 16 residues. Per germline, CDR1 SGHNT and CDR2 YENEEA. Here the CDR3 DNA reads TGTGTCAGCAGCTTACCGGGGCGTCTGTACTTGGAGACCCAGTACTTC. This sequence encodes CVSSLPGRLYLETQYF.

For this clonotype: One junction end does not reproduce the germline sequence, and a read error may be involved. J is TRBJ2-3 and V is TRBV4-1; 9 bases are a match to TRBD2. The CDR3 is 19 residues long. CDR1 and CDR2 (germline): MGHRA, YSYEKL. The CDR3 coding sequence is TGCGCCAGCAGCCAAGATGAGAGCGGGAGGAGGTCGGGGACAGATACGCAGTGTTTT. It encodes CASSQDESGRRSGTDTQCF.

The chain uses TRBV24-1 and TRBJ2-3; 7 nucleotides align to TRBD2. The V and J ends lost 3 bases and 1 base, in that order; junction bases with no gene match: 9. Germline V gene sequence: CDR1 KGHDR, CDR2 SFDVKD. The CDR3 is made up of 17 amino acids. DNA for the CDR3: TGTGCCACCAGTGATCATCTGGGGGGGTCCCGCACAGATACGCAGTATTTT. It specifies CATSDHLGGSRTDTQYF.

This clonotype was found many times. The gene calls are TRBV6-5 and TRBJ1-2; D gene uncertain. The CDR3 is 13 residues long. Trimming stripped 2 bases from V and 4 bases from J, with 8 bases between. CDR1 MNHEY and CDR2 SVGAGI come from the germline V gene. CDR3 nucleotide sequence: TGTGCCAGCAGTTACGGGGTAGCCTATGGCTACACCTTC. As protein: CASSYGVAYGYTF.

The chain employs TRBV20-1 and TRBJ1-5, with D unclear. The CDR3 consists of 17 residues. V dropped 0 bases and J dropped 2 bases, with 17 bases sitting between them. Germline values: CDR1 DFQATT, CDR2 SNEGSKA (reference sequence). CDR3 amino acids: CSARDNRVEAGNQPQHF. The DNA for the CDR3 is TGCAGTGCTAGAGATAATAGGGTCGAGGCTGGCAATCAGCCCCAGCATTTT.

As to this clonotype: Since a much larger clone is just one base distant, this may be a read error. The CDR3 spells CASSLSGGRPDTQYF. CDR3 DNA: TGTGCCAGCAGCCTTTCGGGCGGGAGGCCAGATACGCAGTATTTT. This chain uses TRBV5-4 with TRBJ2-3, with 8 positions matching TRBD2. The CDR3 length is 15 residues. Trimming removed 4 bases from V and 4 bases from J; junction bases left unmatched: 8. In germline, CDR1 is SGHNT, CDR2 YYREEE (reference sequence).

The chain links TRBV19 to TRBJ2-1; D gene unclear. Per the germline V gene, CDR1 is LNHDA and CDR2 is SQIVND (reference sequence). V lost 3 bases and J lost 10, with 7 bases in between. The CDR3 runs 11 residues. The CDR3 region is CASSIGWEQFF. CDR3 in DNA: TGTGCCAGTAGTATCGGGTGGGAGCAGTTCTTC.

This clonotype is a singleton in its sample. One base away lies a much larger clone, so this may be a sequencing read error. The CDR3 here is CASSYSWATEAFF. CDR3 bases: TGTGCCAGCAGTTACTCGTGGGCCACTGAAGCTTTCTTT. The chain employs TRBV6-5 and TRBJ1-1; D not resolved. CDR3 length: 13 residues. Germline-derived CDR1 and CDR2 are MNHEY and SVGAGI. The V end was cut by 0 bases, the J end by 4 bases, with 6 bases between.

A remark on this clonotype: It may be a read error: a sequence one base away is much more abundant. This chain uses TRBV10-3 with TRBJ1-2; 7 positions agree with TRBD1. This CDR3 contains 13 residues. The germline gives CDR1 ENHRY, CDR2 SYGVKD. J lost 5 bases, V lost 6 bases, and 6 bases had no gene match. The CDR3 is CAISADRDYGYTF. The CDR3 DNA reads TGTGCCATCAGCGCTGACAGGGATTATGGCTACACCTTC.

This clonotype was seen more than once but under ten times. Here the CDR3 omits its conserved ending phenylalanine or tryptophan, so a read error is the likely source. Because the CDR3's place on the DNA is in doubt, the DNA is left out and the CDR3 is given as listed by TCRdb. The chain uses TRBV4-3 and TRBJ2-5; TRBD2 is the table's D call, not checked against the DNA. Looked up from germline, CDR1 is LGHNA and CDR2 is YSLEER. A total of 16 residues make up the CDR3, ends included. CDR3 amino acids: CASSQEVTSGRAGAFA.

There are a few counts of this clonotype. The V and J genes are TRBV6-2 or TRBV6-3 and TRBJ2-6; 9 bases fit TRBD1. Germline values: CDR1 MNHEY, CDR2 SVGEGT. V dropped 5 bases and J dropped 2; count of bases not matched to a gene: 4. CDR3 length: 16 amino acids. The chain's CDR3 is CASSRDRVPGANVLTF. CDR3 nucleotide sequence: TGTGCCAGCAGTCGGGACAGGGTGCCTGGGGCCAACGTCCTGACTTTC.

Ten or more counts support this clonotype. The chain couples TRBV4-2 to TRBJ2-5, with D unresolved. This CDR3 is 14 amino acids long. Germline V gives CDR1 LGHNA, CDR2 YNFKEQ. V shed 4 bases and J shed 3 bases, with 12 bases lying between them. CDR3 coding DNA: TGTGCCAGCAGCCCCCGGCCGGTGGAAGAGACCCAGTACTTC. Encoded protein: CASSPRPVEETQYF.

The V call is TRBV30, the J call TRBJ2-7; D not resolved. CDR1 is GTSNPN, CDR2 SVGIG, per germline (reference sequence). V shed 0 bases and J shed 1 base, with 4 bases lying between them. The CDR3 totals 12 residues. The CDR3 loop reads CAWSVGSYEQYF. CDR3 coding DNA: TGTGCCTGGAGTGTAGGGTCCTACGAGCAGTACTTC.

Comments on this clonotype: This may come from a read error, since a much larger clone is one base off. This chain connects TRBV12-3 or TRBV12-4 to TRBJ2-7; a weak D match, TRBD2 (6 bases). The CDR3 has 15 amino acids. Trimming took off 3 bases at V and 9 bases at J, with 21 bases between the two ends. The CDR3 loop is CASSFLLGGAVGQYF. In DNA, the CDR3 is TGTGCCAGCAGTTTCCTCCTAGGAGGGGCAGTCGGGCAGTACTTC.

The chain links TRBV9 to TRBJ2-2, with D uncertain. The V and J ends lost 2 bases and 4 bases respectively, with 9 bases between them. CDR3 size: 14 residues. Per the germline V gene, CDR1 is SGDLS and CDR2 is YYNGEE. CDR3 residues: CASSVSVVTGELFF. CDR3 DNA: TGTGCCAGCAGCGTCTCCGTAGTCACCGGGGAGCTGTTTTTT.

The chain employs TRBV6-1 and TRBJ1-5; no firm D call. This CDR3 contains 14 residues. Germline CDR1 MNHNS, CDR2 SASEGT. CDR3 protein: CTAAGFYSNQPQHF. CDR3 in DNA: TGTACCGCCGCAGGATTCTATAGCAATCAGCCCCAGCATTTT.

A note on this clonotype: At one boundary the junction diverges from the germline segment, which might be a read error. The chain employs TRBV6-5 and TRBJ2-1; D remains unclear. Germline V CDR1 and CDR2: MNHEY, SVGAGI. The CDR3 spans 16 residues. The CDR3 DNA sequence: TGTGCTAGCAGTTACCTGTGGCAGCCTGGTTTCAATGAGCAGTTCTTC. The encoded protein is CASSYLWQPGFNEQFF.

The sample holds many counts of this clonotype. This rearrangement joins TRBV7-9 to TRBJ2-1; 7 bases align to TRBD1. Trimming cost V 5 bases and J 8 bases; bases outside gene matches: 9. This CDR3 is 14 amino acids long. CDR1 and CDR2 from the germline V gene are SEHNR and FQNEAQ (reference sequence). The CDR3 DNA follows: TGTGCCAGCAGCCCCCAGAGGGGGCTCGATGAGCAGTTCTTC. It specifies CASSPQRGLDEQFF.

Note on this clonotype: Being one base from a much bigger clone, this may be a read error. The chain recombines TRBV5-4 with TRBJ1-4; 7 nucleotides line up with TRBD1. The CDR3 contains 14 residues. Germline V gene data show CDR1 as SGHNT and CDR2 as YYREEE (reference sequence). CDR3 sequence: CAGSSDRVGEKLFF. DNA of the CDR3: TGTGCCGGCAGCTCCGACAGGGTTGGTGAAAAACTGTTTTTT.

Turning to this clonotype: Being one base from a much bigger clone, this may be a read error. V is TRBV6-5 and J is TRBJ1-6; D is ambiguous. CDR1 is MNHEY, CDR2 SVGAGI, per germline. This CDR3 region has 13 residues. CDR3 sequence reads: CAGSYISDSPLHF. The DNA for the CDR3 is TGTGCCGGCAGTTACATTTCGGATTCACCCCTCCACTTT.